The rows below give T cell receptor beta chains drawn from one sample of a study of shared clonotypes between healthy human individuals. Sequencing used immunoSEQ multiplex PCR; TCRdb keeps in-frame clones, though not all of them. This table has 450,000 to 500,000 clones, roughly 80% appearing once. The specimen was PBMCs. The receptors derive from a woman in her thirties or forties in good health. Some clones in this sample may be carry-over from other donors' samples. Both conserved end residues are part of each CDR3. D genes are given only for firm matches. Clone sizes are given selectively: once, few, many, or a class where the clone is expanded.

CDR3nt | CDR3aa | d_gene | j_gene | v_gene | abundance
TGCGCCAGCAGCTTGGGGGGGTTGAACAATGAGCAGTTCTTC | CASSLGGLNNEQFF | . | TRBJ2-1 | TRBV5-1 | once
TGTGCCAGCAGTGTCTGGGGCGGGAGAGGCAATGAGCAGTTCTTC | CASSVWGGRGNEQFF | TRBD2 | TRBJ2-1 | TRBV28 | once
TGTGCCACAGCCGGAGCGCGGGATGCGGTAGAGACCCAGTACTTC | CATAGARDAVETQYF | . | TRBJ2-5 | TRBV19 | .
TGCAGCGTTGAAGATCTTGTGCCGGGAGGCCGGACGAGCACAGATACGCAGTATTTT | CSVEDLVPGGRTSTDTQYF | TRBD2 | TRBJ2-3 | TRBV29-1 | .
TGTGCCTGGAGTCGGGGGCTTCGGGACGAGCAGTACTTC | CAWSRGLRDEQYF | . | TRBJ2-7 | TRBV30 | .
TGTGCCAGCAGTTTACGGGACTTGGGGACCCAGTACTTC | CASSLRDLGTQYF | . | TRBJ2-5 | TRBV27 | .
TGTGCCAGCAGTTTCGGACAGGGTGGCGAGCAGTACTTC | CASSFGQGGEQYF | TRBD1 | TRBJ2-7 | TRBV6-6 | .
TGTGCCAGCAGCTCGGGACAGAACTATGGCTACACCTTC | CASSSGQNYGYTF | TRBD1 | TRBJ1-2 | TRBV7-9 | .
TGTGCCTGGAGGGGGGACAGGGAGAGGACTGAAGCTTTCTTT | CAWRGDRERTEAFF | TRBD1 | TRBJ1-1 | TRBV30 | .
TGTGCCATCAGTGACAGAGGGGGTGACACTGAAGCTTTCTTT | CAISDRGGDTEAFF | . | TRBJ1-1 | TRBV10-3 | .
TGTGCCAGCAGTTTCGACAGGGGATCCTACAATGAGCAGTTCTTC | CASSFDRGSYNEQFF | TRBD1 | TRBJ2-1 | TRBV27 | few
TGTGCCAGCTCACCCATTGGTCCGCAAGAGACCCAGTACTTC | CASSPIGPQETQYF | . | TRBJ2-5 | TRBV18 | many
TGTGCCAGCAGTTGGGATAGCAATCAGCCCCAGCATTTT | CASSWDSNQPQHF | . | TRBJ1-5 | TRBV28 | many
TGTGCCACCAGCAGAGGGGACGCCAATGAAAAACTGTTTTTT | CATSRGDANEKLFF | . | TRBJ1-4 | TRBV15 | .
TGCGCCAGCAGTGAGGAGGAGGGCAGATTCTACGAGCAGTACTTC | CASSEEEGRFYEQYF | . | TRBJ2-7 | TRBV10-1 | few
TGCAGCGGTAGGGAGACCTACAATGAGCAGTTCTTC | CSGRETYNEQFF | . | TRBJ2-1 | TRBV29-1 | .
TGTGCCAGCAGCCCCTCGGCCATTCTGAGAAGCAATCAGCCCCAGCATTTT | CASSPSAILRSNQPQHF | . | TRBJ1-5 | TRBV7-8 | .
TGCAGCGTTGTCCCGGCTAGCGGGAGTCATGAGCAGTACTTC | CSVVPASGSHEQYF | TRBD2 | TRBJ2-7 | TRBV29-1 | few
TGTGCCAGCAGCTTGGGACGTACCGGGGCCAACGTCCTGACTTTC | CASSLGRTGANVLTF | . | TRBJ2-6 | TRBV5-8 | .
TGTGCCATCAGTGGAGGACAGGCGGTGAAAGGGTATGGCTACACCTTC | CAISGGQAVKGYGYTF | TRBD1 | TRBJ1-2 | TRBV10-3 | few
TGCGCCAGCAGTGAGAGGGGGACAACGCCCCAGCATTTT | CASSERGTTPQHF | . | TRBJ1-5 | TRBV10-2 | .
TGTGCTAGTGGTTTGGTACACGGTCTAGCGGGAGGGATAAACACCGGGGAGCTGTTTTTT | CASGLVHGLAGGINTGELFF | TRBD2 | TRBJ2-2 | TRBV12-5 | .
TGCGCCAGCACCATGGTAGCGGGAGGGCCAAGGGAAGAGACCCAGTACTTC | CASTMVAGGPREETQYF | TRBD2 | TRBJ2-5 | TRBV23-1 | .
TGTGCCAGCCTCCCGGACAGGAACACTGAAGCTTTCTTT | CASLPDRNTEAFF | . | TRBJ1-1 | TRBV18 | .
TGTGCCAGCAGCCCTCCCCCGGGACTAGCGGTATCCTACGAGCAGTACTTC | CASSPPPGLAVSYEQYF | TRBD2 | TRBJ2-7 | TRBV5-6 | .
TGTGCCAGCAGCAACGACAGGTCCAACATTCAGTACTTC | CASSNDRSNIQYF | . | TRBJ2-4 | TRBV7-2 | medium-sized
TGCGCCAGCAGTGAGCCTCGGGAGTTCAGCACAGATACGCAGTATTTT | CASSEPREFSTDTQYF | . | TRBJ2-3 | TRBV10-1 | .
TGTGCCAGCAGCTTCAGGGAGGGGGACACTGAAGCTTTCTTT | CASSFREGDTEAFF | . | TRBJ1-1 | TRBV7-8 | .
TGTGCCAGCAGCTACAGGCCCAGGCTTAGCACAGATACGCAGTATTTT | CASSYRPRLSTDTQYF | . | TRBJ2-3 | TRBV11-2 | .
TGTGCCAGCAGTCCGCTCTTCGGGACAGGGTTCTATGGCTACACCTTC | CASSPLFGTGFYGYTF | TRBD1 | TRBJ1-2 | TRBV28 | .
TGTGCCAGCAGCTTAACCGGACAGCCGGGAGAGACCCAGTACTTC | CASSLTGQPGETQYF | . | TRBJ2-5 | TRBV7-3 | .
TGCGCCAGCAGCTTGGCCGGCGGGACGCGCGAGCAGTACTTC | CASSLAGGTREQYF | . | TRBJ2-7 | TRBV5-1 | .
TGTGCCAGCTCACCCTCAGCAAGCTCCTACAATGAGCAGTTCTTC | CASSPSASSYNEQFF | . | TRBJ2-1 | TRBV18 | .
TGTGCCAGCAGCCTCTCGACGGCAAACACCGGGGAGCTGTTTTTT | CASSLSTANTGELFF | . | TRBJ2-2 | TRBV14 | few
TGCGCCAGCAGACTGGACAGGGCTGCTGGCTACACCTTC | CASRLDRAAGYTF | TRBD1 | TRBJ1-2 | TRBV5-1 | .
TGTGCCAGCACGGCAGGGGTGAATCAGCCCCAGCATTTT | CASTAGVNQPQHF | . | TRBJ1-5 | TRBV2 | .
TGCGCCAGCAGGGGACAGGCGGCAAAACTGTTTTTT | CASRGQAAKLFF | TRBD1 | TRBJ1-4 | TRBV5-1 | .